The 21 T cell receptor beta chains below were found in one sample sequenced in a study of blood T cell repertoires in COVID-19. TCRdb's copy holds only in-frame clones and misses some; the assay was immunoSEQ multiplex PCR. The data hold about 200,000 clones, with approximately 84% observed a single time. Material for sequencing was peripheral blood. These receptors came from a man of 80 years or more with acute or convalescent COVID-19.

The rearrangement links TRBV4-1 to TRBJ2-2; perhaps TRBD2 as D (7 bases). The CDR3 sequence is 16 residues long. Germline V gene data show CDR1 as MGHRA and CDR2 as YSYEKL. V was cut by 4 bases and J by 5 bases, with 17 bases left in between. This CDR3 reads CASSPRGGEWTGELFF. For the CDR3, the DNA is TGCGCCAGCAGCCCGAGGGGGGGAGAATGGACCGGGGAGCTGTTTTTT.

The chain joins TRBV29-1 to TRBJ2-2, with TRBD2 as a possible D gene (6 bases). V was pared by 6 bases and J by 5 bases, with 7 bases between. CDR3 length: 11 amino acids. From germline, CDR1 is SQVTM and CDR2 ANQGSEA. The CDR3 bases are TGCAGCGTCGGAGGGACCGGGGAGCTGTTTTTT. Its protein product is CSVGGTGELFF.

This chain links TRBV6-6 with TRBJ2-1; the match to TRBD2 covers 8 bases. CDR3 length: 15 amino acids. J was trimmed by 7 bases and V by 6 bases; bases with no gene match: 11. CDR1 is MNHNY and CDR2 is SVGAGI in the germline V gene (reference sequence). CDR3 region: CASSIGRGTRNEQFF. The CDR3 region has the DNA TGTGCCAGCAGCATCGGGAGGGGGACACGGAATGAGCAGTTCTTC.

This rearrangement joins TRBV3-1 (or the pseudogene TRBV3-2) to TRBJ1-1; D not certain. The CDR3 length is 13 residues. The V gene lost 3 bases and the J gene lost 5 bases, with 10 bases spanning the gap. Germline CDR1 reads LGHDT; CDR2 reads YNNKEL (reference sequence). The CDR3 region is CASSQSGRTEAFF. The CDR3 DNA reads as TGTGCCAGCAGCCAGTCGGGGAGAACTGAAGCTTTCTTT.

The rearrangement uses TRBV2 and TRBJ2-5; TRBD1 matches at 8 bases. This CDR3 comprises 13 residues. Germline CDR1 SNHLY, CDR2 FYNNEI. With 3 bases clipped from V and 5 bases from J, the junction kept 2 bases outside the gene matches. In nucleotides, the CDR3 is TGTGCCAGCAGTGAGGGACAGGTTGAGACCCAGTACTTC. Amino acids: CASSEGQVETQYF. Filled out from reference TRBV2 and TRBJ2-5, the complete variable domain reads EPEVTQTPSHQVTQMGQEVILRCVPISNHLYFYWYRQILGQKVEFLVSFYNNEISEKSEIFDDQFSVERPDGSNFTLKIRSTKLEDSAMYFCASSEGQVETQYFGPGTRLLVL.

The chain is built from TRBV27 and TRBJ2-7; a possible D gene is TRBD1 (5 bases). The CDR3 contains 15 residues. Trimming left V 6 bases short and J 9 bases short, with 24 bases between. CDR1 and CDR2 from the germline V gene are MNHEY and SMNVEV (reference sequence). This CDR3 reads CASRETRQPGTRQYF. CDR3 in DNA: TGTGCCAGCAGAGAGACCCGACAGCCTGGTACTCGGCAGTACTTC.

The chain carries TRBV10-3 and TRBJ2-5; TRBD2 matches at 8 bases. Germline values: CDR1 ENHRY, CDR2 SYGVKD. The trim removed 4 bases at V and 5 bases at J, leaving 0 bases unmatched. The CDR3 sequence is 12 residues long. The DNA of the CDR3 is TGTGCCATCAGTGCGGGAGGGGAGACCCAGTACTTC. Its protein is CAISAGGETQYF.

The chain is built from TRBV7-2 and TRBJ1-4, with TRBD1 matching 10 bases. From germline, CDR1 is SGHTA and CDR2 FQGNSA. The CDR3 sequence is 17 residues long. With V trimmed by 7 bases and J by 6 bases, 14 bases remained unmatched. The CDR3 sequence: CASTFPQGGTGDEKLFF. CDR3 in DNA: TGTGCCAGCACCTTTCCCCAAGGAGGGACAGGGGATGAAAAACTGTTTTTT.

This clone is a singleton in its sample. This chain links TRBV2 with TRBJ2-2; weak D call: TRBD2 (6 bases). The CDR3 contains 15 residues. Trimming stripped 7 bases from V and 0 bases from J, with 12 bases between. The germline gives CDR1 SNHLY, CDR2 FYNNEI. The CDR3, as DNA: TGTGCCAGCAAAAGTAGCGGATCGAACACCGGGGAGCTGTTTTTT. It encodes CASKSSGSNTGELFF.

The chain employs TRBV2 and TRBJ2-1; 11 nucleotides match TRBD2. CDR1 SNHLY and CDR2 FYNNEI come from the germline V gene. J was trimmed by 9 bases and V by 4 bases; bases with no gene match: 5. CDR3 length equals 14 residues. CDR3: CASSGELAGVEQFF. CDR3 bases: TGTGCCAGCAGTGGCGAACTAGCGGGAGTTGAGCAGTTCTTC.

CDR3 residues: CAISGPRGTATYEQYF. The CDR3 bases are TGTGCCATCAGTGGACCACGCGGGACAGCTACCTACGAGCAGTACTTC. This rearrangement joins TRBV10-3 to TRBJ2-7, with D maybe TRBD1 (7 bases). Trimming took off 4 bases at V and 2 bases at J, with 18 bases between the two ends. The germline gives CDR1 ENHRY, CDR2 SYGVKD. There are 16 residues in the CDR3.

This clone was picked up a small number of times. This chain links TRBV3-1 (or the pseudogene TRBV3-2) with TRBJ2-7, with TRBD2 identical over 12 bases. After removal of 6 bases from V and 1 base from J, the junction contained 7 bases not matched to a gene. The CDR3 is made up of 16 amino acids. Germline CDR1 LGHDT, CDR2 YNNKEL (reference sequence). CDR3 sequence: CASRHGLAGMSYEQYF. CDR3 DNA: TGTGCCAGCAGGCACGGACTAGCGGGAATGTCCTACGAGCAGTACTTC.

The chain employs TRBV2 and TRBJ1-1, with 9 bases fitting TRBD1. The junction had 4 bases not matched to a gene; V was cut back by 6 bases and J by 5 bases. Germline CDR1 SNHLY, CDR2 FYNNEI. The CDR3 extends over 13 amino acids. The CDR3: CASSGQGPTEAFF. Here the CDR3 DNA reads TGTGCCAGCAGCGGACAGGGGCCTACTGAAGCTTTCTTT.

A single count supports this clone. For the CDR3, the DNA is TGTGCCAGCAGACTCACAGATACGCAGTATTTT. Translation gives CASRLTDTQYF. The chain couples TRBV3-1 (or the pseudogene TRBV3-2) to TRBJ2-3, with no clear D. Deletions cut 6 bases from V and 2 bases from J, with 3 bases between. The CDR3 is made up of 11 amino acids. Germline CDR1 is LGHDT and CDR2 is YNNKEL (reference sequence).

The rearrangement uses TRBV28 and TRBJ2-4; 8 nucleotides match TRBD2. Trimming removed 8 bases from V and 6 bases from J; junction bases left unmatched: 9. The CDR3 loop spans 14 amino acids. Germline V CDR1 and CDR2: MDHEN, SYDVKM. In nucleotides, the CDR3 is TGTGCCAGCCGGGAGGGGGGGCGCGGAAACATTCAGTACTTC. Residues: CASREGGRGNIQYF.

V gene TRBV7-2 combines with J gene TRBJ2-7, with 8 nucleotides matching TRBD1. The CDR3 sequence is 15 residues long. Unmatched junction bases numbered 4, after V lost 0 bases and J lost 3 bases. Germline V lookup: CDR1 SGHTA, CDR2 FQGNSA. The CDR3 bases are TGTGCCAGCAGCTTAGCTTCGGGACAGGTCTACGAGCAGTACGTC. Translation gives CASSLASGQVYEQYV.

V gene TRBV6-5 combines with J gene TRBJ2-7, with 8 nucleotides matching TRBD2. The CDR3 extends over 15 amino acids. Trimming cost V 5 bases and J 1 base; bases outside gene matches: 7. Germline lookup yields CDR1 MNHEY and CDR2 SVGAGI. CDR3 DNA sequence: TGTGCCAGCAGTATGATAGCGGGGCCTTCCTACGAGCAGTACGTC. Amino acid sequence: CASSMIAGPSYEQYV.

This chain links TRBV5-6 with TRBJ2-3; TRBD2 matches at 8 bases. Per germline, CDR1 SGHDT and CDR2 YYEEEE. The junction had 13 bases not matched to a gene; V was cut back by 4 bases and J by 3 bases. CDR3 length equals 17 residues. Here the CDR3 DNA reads TGTGCCAGCAGCCAGGACGGGAGGGCCTATCGTACAGATACGCAGTATTTT. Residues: CASSQDGRAYRTDTQYF.

CDR3 amino acids: CASRSVQQETQYF. As DNA, the CDR3 is TGTGCCAGTAGATCAGTTCAACAAGAGACCCAGTACTTC. V usage is TRBV19 and J usage is TRBJ2-5; D not resolved. The germline V gene has CDR1 LNHDA and CDR2 SQIVND (reference sequence). V was cut by 6 bases and J by 2 bases, with 10 bases left in between. This CDR3 spans 13 amino acids.

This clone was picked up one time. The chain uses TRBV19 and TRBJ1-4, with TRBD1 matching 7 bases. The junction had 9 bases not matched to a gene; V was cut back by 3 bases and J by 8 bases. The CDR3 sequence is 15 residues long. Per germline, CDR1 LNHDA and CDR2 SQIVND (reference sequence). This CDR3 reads CASSIKGAKGEKLFF. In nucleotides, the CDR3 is TGTGCCAGTAGTATTAAGGGGGCAAAGGGAGAAAAACTGTTTTTT.

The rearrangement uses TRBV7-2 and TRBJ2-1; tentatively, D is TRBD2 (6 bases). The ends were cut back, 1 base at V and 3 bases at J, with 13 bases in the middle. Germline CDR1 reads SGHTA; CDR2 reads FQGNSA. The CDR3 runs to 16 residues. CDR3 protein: CASSLDPLGGYNEQFF. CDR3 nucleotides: TGTGCCAGCAGCTTAGACCCTCTGGGGGGCTACAATGAGCAGTTCTTC. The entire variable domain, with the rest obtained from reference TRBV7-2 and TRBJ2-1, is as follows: GAGVSQSPSNKVTEKGKDVELRCDPISGHTALYWYRQSLGQGLEFLIYFQGNSAPDKSGLPSDRFSAERTGGSVSTLTIQRTQQEDSAVYLCASSLDPLGGYNEQFFGPGTRLTVL.